This T cell receptor (beta chain) was found in a study of OX40 agonist ivuxolimab in advanced cancers. The CDR3 runs 16 residues. The germline V and J ends were trimmed by 4 bases and 9 bases, with 20 bases remaining between them. The V gene's germline CDR1 is SGHNT and CDR2 YYREEE (reference sequence). Clones were sequenced by immunoSEQ multiplex PCR, and TCRdb holds only the in-frame ones, with some missing. The sample shows tens of thousands of clones, under 90% of them seen only once. Overall study findings and caveats: CD8+ T cells were the subset that, on average, had more expanded clones than CD4+. Undetermined was the antigen specificity of the expanded peripheral T cells.

Concerning this clone itself: As yet, its antigen is unknown.

This TCR was sampled from an adult with an advanced solid tumor such as melanoma, head and neck, liver or kidney cancer. The rearrangement joins TRBV5-4 to TRBJ1-6; TRBD1 is a possible D gene (6 bases). The material was CD4+ or CD8+ T cells sorted from blood, obtained in a trial of the OX40 agonist ivuxolimab. The CDR3 nucleotides are TGTGCCAGCAGCCTCCGGGGTGGGGGGCTAGGTTCACCCCTCCACTTT. Translation gives CASSLRGGGLGSPLHF.